This TCR beta chain is from a study of T cell repertoires in cytomegalovirus infection. Comment on this clonotype: The antigen is not known.

Trimming took 4 bases from V and 3 from J, leaving 11 bases between them. The CDR3 is made up of 14 amino acids. Germline V gives CDR1 MGHDK, CDR2 SYGVNS. MiXCR, run by TCRdb on the reads, gives a single entry per CDR3 protein. This sample carries roughly 700,000 distinct CDR3 sequences, roughly 36% of them seen once, and the ten largest clones take roughly 18%. The rearrangement links TRBV25-1 to TRBJ2-3; no definite D call. The origin of this receptor is a human donor in good health (CMV status not recorded). Some clones in this sample may be carry-over from other donors' samples. The specimen was cultured PBMCs, collected from culture after CMV antigen stimulation. The CDR3 DNA follows: TGTGCCAGCAGTGCCAATATTGGAACAGATACGCAGTATTTT. Translating gives CASSANIGTDTQYF.